The source of this TCR beta chain is a study of early T cells in non-severe SARS-CoV-2 infection. Study context: Investigators sequenced bulk RNA drawn from unsorted whole blood, and chains remained unpaired.

The CDR3 runs to 16 residues. Trimming took off 10 bases at V and 0 bases at J, with 20 bases between the two ends. Per germline, CDR1 SGHKS and CDR2 YYEKEE (reference sequence). Study-wide points: Anti-spike CD8 specificities were favored by VDJdb matching, whose results missed private and CD4 specificities.

Researchers tagged individual cDNA molecules with unique molecular identifiers. TCRdb called the 5' RACE reads again in MiXCR, with one record for every CDR3 protein. Here the sample spans about 56,000 distinct CDR3 sequences, over 12% being singletons. This clonotype appeared many times. Its antigen remains unknown. J is TRBJ2-1 and V is TRBV5-5, with D perhaps TRBD1 (7 bases). Sequencing used whole blood, obtained at baseline. The receptor's source is an adult who was a healthcare worker with PCR-confirmed SARS-CoV-2 infection or an uninfected control (not recorded which). The CDR3 region is CASRGGGTSSYNEQFF. The CDR3 coding sequence is TGTGCCTCCCGCGGAGGGGGCACTAGCTCCTACAATGAGCAGTTCTTC.